Only a few counts were recorded for the clone carrying this T cell receptor beta chain. The antigen is undetermined. There were TCR beta CDR3 regions amplified from RNA transcripts. TCR CDR3 underwent first-round RT-PCR with the HTBI primer set. TCRdb redid the calling of the multiplex PCR reads with MiXCR, one entry per CDR3 protein. This table holds 620,000 or so distinct CDR3 sequences, roughly 15% found once. This sample stems from a study of T cells in Graves' hyperthyroidism and ophthalmopathy. Regarding the study as a whole: Blood also showed most of the thyroid clonotypes that were expanded above 0.001.

Germline CDR1 and CDR2: SQVTM and ANQGSEA. The ends lost 4 bases at V and 9 bases at J; junction bases unmatched: 7. The CDR3 is 14 residues long. This chain joins TRBV29-1 and TRBJ1-6, with 9 bases aligning to TRBD1. The receptor comes from a woman in her forties or fifties with Graves' ophthalmopathy. Material: blood. In DNA form, the CDR3 reads TGCAGCGTTGGGACCGGGACAGGGTCTTCACCCCTCCACTTT. It yields the protein CSVGTGTGSSPLHF.